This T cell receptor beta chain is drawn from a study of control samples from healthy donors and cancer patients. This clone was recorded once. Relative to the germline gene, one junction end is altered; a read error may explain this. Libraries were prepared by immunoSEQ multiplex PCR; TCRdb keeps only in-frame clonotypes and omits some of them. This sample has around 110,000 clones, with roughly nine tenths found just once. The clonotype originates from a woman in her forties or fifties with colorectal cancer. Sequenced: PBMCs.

Written as DNA, the CDR3 is TGTGCCAGCAGTTGGAAGAACCCCGGGGAGCTGTTTTTT. Translating it yields CASSWKNPGELFF. The rearrangement links TRBV28 to TRBJ2-2; the D is unclear. This CDR3 is built from 13 residues. Germline lookup yields CDR1 MDHEN and CDR2 SYDVKM.